This section outlines one T cell receptor beta chain sequence together with its context. This sample is part of a study of T cells in Graves' hyperthyroidism and ophthalmopathy. The source material, RNA transcripts, was used to amplify TCR beta CDR3 regions. The HTBI primer set was used in a first-round RT-PCR of the TCR CDR3. TCRdb processed the multiplex PCR reads anew with MiXCR; each CDR3 protein has one entry. The sample yields hundreds of thousands of distinct CDR3 sequences, around 15% seen once. In the ophthalmopathy cohort, Clinical Activity Score was at least 3, NOSPECS grade at least 4, and duration under 3 months. Clinicians diagnosed patients from clinical symptoms, serum thyroxine and TRAb, thyroid ultrasound and orbital computed tomography. About 10 ml of fresh peripheral blood supplied the PBMCs. Germline V gives CDR1 MNHEY, CDR2 SVGAGI. The CDR3 covers 13 residues. The ends were cut back, 4 bases at V and 1 base at J, with 7 bases in the middle.

What was sequenced was blood. The receptor was derived from a woman aged 50 to 65 with Graves' ophthalmopathy. The gene calls are TRBV6-5 and TRBJ1-1; no clear D gene. The CDR3 nucleotides are TGTGCCAGCAGTTTCAGGACGAACACTGAAGCTTTCTTT. Its translation is CASSFRTNTEAFF.